This T cell receptor (beta chain) came from a study of blood T cell repertoires in COVID-19. Study context: Samples came from the United States, Italy and Spain, spanning acute and convalescent COVID-19. T cells, B-cell-depleted T cells, or PBMCs supplied cDNA or gDNA.

In the original analysis: For nucleated cells, counts were estimated from reference gene primer amplification. The method was immunoSEQ multiplex PCR; TCRdb's version includes in-frame clones alone and lacks a portion of them. Clonal size and the V and J genes are those of that table, whereas D and trimming came from the DNA. The sample consists of about 320,000 clones, approximately 90% of them appearing once. This CDR3 has 15 residues. CDR1 and CDR2 (germline): MDHEN, SYDVKM. V was pared by 2 bases and J by 0 bases, with 8 bases between. During active infection, Seattle patients enrolled and were then monitored through disease.

The material sequenced was peripheral blood. The chain has TRBV28 and TRBJ2-1; no firm D call. The sequence was collected from a woman in her thirties with COVID-19, enrolled during active disease. The CDR3 sequence: CASSLGGPSYNEQFF. In nucleotides, the CDR3 is TGTGCCAGCAGTTTAGGTGGGCCCTCCTACAATGAGCAGTTCTTC.